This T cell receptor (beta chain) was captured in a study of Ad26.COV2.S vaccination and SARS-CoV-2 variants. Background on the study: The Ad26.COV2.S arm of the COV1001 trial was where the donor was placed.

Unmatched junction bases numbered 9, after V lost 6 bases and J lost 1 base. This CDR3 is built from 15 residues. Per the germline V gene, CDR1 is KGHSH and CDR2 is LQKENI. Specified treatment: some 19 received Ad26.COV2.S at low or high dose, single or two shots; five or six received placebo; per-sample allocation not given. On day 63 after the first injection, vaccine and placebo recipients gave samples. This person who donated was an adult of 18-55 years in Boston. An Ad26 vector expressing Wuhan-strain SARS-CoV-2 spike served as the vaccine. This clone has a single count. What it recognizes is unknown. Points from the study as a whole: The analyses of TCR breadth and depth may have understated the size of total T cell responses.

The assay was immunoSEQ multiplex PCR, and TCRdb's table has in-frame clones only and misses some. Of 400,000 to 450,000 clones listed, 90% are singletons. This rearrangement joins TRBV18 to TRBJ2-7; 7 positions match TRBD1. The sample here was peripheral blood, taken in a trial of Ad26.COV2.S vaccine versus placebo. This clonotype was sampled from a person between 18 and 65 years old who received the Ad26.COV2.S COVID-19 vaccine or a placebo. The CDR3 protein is CASSHPGTVSYEQYF. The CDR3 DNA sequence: TGTGCCAGCTCTCATCCGGGGACAGTGTCCTACGAGCAGTACTTC.